The rows below give T cell receptor beta chains drawn from one sample of a study of regulatory T cells in long-lasting Graves disease. TCRdb reprocessed the multiplex PCR reads via MiXCR and lists one record per CDR3 protein. The table lists about 430,000 distinct CDR3 sequences, about 21% of them singletons. Specimen: peripheral blood mononuclear cells (PBMCs), collected when the disease was refractory, from a patient treated with antithyroid drugs. These receptors all stem from a female donor with Graves disease. The CDR3 runs from the conserved cysteine through the conserved F or W. D genes are given only for firm matches. Some rows have no size entry. The others give once, few or many, or a class for an expanded clone.

clone_size: many
v_call: TRBV28
d_call: .
j_call: TRBJ1-5
cdr3_aa: CASSPLDRNRNQPQHF
cdr3_nt: TGTGCCAGCAGCCCACTCGACAGGAACCGCAATCAGCCCCAGCATTTT

clone_size: .
v_call: TRBV4-1
d_call: .
j_call: TRBJ2-7
cdr3_aa: CASSQGSSSNYEQYF
cdr3_nt: TGCGCCAGCAGCCAAGGATCGAGCTCGAACTACGAGCAGTACTTC

clone_size: many
v_call: TRBV7-9
d_call: .
j_call: TRBJ2-7
cdr3_aa: CASSLAGGNEQYF
cdr3_nt: TGTGCCAGCAGCTTAGCGGGCGGGAACGAGCAGTACTTC

clone_size: few
v_call: TRBV20-1
d_call: .
j_call: TRBJ2-7
cdr3_aa: CSATDRQSSYEQYF
cdr3_nt: TGCAGTGCTACTGACAGGCAGAGCTCCTACGAGCAGTACTTC

clone_size: few
v_call: TRBV20-1
d_call: .
j_call: TRBJ1-2
cdr3_aa: CSARHAGLGGKVGGYTF
cdr3_nt: TGCAGTGCGAGACATGCTGGATTAGGCGGGAAAGTGGGAGGCTACACCTTC

clone_size: few
v_call: TRBV6-1
d_call: .
j_call: TRBJ1-1
cdr3_aa: CASSSGQIEAFF
cdr3_nt: TGTGCCAGCAGCTCCGGACAGATTGAAGCTTTCTTT

clone_size: .
v_call: TRBV19
d_call: .
j_call: TRBJ2-7
cdr3_aa: CASSIRSTNYEQYF
cdr3_nt: TGTGCCAGTAGTATCCGAAGCACTAACTACGAGCAGTACTTC

clone_size: few
v_call: TRBV20-1
d_call: TRBD1
j_call: TRBJ2-7
cdr3_aa: CSAPGQVSYEQYF
cdr3_nt: TGCAGTGCTCCGGGACAGGTCTCCTACGAGCAGTACTTC

clone_size: few
v_call: TRBV19
d_call: TRBD1
j_call: TRBJ1-2
cdr3_aa: CASSQDRGNYGYTF
cdr3_nt: TGTGCCAGTAGCCAGGACAGGGGAAACTATGGCTACACCTTC

clone_size: few
v_call: TRBV7-2
d_call: TRBD1
j_call: TRBJ2-7
cdr3_aa: CASSFDRGRPYEQYF
cdr3_nt: TGTGCCAGCAGCTTCGACAGGGGACGACCCTACGAGCAGTACTTC

clone_size: .
v_call: TRBV7-8
d_call: TRBD2
j_call: TRBJ2-5
cdr3_aa: CASSLGGTSGAISETQYF
cdr3_nt: TGTGCCAGCAGCTTAGGCGGGACTAGCGGGGCTATCTCGGAGACCCAGTACTTC

clone_size: many
v_call: TRBV2
d_call: TRBD1
j_call: TRBJ1-1
cdr3_aa: CASSTPPGRQGSTEAFF
cdr3_nt: TGTGCCAGCAGTACGCCACCCGGCCGACAGGGCTCCACTGAAGCTTTCTTT

clone_size: .
v_call: TRBV3-1
d_call: TRBD1
j_call: TRBJ2-2
cdr3_aa: CASSHGDRANTGELFF
cdr3_nt: TGTGCCAGCAGCCACGGGGACAGGGCAAACACCGGGGAGCTGTTTTTT

clone_size: few
v_call: TRBV18
d_call: .
j_call: TRBJ2-2
cdr3_aa: CASSPDSSNTGELFF
cdr3_nt: TGTGCCAGCTCACCAGACTCTTCGAACACCGGGGAGCTGTTTTTT

clone_size: few
v_call: TRBV30
d_call: .
j_call: TRBJ2-7
cdr3_aa: CAWSAGWVLEQYF
cdr3_nt: TGTGCCTGGAGTGCAGGGTGGGTACTCGAGCAGTACTTC

clone_size: many
v_call: TRBV28
d_call: TRBD1
j_call: TRBJ1-1
cdr3_aa: CASRPQGAIPTEAFF
cdr3_nt: TGTGCCAGCAGGCCACAGGGGGCGATACCCACTGAAGCTTTCTTT

clone_size: many
v_call: TRBV30
d_call: .
j_call: TRBJ2-2
cdr3_aa: CAWSGLVNTGELFF
cdr3_nt: TGTGCCTGGAGTGGCCTCGTAAACACCGGGGAGCTGTTTTTT

clone_size: many
v_call: TRBV29-1
d_call: TRBD2
j_call: TRBJ2-7
cdr3_aa: CSVGGSSYEQYF
cdr3_nt: TGCAGCGTGGGCGGGAGCTCCTACGAGCAGTACTTC

clone_size: many
v_call: TRBV12-3/TRBV12-4
d_call: TRBD1
j_call: TRBJ2-7
cdr3_aa: CASSYRDREDEQYF
cdr3_nt: TGTGCCAGCAGTTACCGGGACAGGGAGGACGAGCAGTACTTC

clone_size: .
v_call: TRBV6-2/TRBV6-3
d_call: .
j_call: TRBJ2-3
cdr3_aa: CASGTVTDTQYF
cdr3_nt: TGTGCCAGCGGTACGGTTACAGATACGCAGTATTTT

clone_size: .
v_call: TRBV7-2
d_call: TRBD2
j_call: TRBJ2-3
cdr3_aa: CASSLGSGNTDTQYF
cdr3_nt: TGTGCCAGCAGCTTAGGTAGCGGGAACACAGATACGCAGTATTTT

clone_size: many
v_call: TRBV5-1
d_call: TRBD1
j_call: TRBJ2-7
cdr3_aa: CASSLGRDRDYEQYF
cdr3_nt: TGCGCCAGCAGCTTGGGCCGGGACAGGGACTACGAGCAGTACTTC

clone_size: .
v_call: TRBV20-1
d_call: .
j_call: TRBJ2-1
cdr3_aa: CSVVRREQFF
cdr3_nt: TGCAGTGTGGTACGTCGAGAGCAGTTCTTC

clone_size: .
v_call: TRBV11-2
d_call: .
j_call: TRBJ2-7
cdr3_aa: CASSLDGPPLDF
cdr3_nt: TGTGCCAGCAGCTTAGATGGACCCCCCTTGGACTTC

clone_size: many
v_call: TRBV28
d_call: .
j_call: TRBJ2-7
cdr3_aa: CASSLVAALSYEQYF
cdr3_nt: TGTGCCAGCAGTTTAGTGGCCGCCCTCTCCTACGAGCAGTACTTC

clone_size: many
v_call: TRBV28
d_call: .
j_call: TRBJ2-7
cdr3_aa: CASSLWEGLYEQYF
cdr3_nt: TGTGCCAGCAGTTTATGGGAGGGCCTATACGAGCAGTACTTC

clone_size: .
v_call: TRBV7-9
d_call: TRBD2
j_call: TRBJ2-1
cdr3_aa: CASTQTSGVNEQFF
cdr3_nt: TGTGCCAGCACCCAGACTAGCGGGGTGAATGAGCAGTTCTTC

clone_size: .
v_call: TRBV20-1
d_call: TRBD2
j_call: TRBJ2-7
cdr3_aa: CSARLLTSGSYEQYF
cdr3_nt: TGCAGTGCTAGATTATTGACTAGCGGGAGCTACGAGCAGTACTTC

clone_size: .
v_call: TRBV27
d_call: .
j_call: TRBJ1-6
cdr3_aa: CASSLRGNSPPHF
cdr3_nt: TGTGCCAGCAGTTTGAGGGGGAATTCACCCCCCCACTTT

clone_size: few
v_call: TRBV5-1
d_call: .
j_call: TRBJ2-7
cdr3_aa: CASSIDGAYEQYF
cdr3_nt: TGCGCCAGCAGCATAGACGGAGCCTACGAGCAGTACTTC

clone_size: many
v_call: TRBV12-3/TRBV12-4
d_call: .
j_call: TRBJ2-2
cdr3_aa: CASSGSRGVDTGELFF
cdr3_nt: TGTGCCAGCAGCGGATCTAGGGGGGTTGACACCGGGGAGCTGTTTTTT

clone_size: many
v_call: TRBV28
d_call: TRBD1
j_call: TRBJ2-5
cdr3_aa: CASSSIGTGQETQYF
cdr3_nt: TGTGCCAGCAGTTCCATCGGGACAGGCCAAGAGACCCAGTACTTC